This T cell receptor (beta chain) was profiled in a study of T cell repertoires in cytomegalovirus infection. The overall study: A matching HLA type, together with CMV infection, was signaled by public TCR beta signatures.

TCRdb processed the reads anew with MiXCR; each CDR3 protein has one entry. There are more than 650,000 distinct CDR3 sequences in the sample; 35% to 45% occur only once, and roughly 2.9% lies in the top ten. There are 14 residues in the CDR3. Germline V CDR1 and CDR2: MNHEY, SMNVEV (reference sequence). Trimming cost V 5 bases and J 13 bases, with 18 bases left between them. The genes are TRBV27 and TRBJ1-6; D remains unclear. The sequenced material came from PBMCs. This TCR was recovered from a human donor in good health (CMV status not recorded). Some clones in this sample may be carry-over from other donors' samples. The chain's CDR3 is CASSPEDGLRPLHF. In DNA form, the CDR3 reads TGTGCCAGCAGTCCTGAGGACGGCCTTCGGCCCCTCCACTTT.